This T cell receptor (beta chain) was recovered during a study of blood T cell repertoires in COVID-19. Looking at the study overall: T cells, B-cell-depleted T cells, or PBMCs provided the cDNA or gDNA that served as material.

Original data processing: Amplifying reference gene primers gave estimates of nucleated cell counts. The protocol was immunoSEQ multiplex PCR, while the TCRdb copy is restricted to in-frame clones and leaves out a portion. That table supplies the V and J calls and clone size; D and trimming were determined from the DNA. Among 200,000 to 250,000 clones listed, around 85% were seen once. The CDR3 has 16 amino acids. This receptor was taken from a woman in her seventies with COVID-19, enrolled during active disease. This rearrangement joins TRBV21-1 to TRBJ1-2; TRBD1 is taken as the D call from the table, unchecked against the DNA. TRBV21-1 is a pseudogene locus. Sequencing was done on a sample of peripheral blood. The CDR3 bases are TGTGCCAGCAGCACTCGGACACCCCACCAGTCCTATGGCTACACCTTC. Encoded protein: CASSTRTPHQSYGYTF.